Listed below are T cell receptor beta chains from one sample, sequenced in a study of T cell changes during pregnancy in multiple sclerosis. Profiled with immunoSEQ multiplex PCR; TCRdb holds only in-frame clones, not every one. The table lists under 80,000 clones, roughly nine tenths of them singletons. The source was peripheral blood, collected in the second trimester of pregnancy. All receptors come from a female donor with multiple sclerosis, enrolled in a pregnancy study. The conserved cysteine and the conserved F or W are not part of the CDR3 here.

CDR3 length	V gene	J gene	CDR3 protein
14	TRBV5-1	TRBJ1-1	ASSVRTGGDNTEAF
12	TRBV7-8	TRBJ1-4	ASSRTELGEKLF
15	TRBV5-8	TRBJ2-7	ASSLSWGFSASYEQY
20	TRBV21-1	TRBJ2-4	ASSKVLTYSPLTLLAKNIQY
13	TRBV6-5	TRBJ1-1	ASSYSNRVNTEAF
13	TRBV4-3	TRBJ2-7	ASSRTGTGGFEQY
13	TRBV4-2	TRBJ2-5	ASSHVGGLQETQY
13	TRBV5-6	TRBJ1-1	ASSLRDRPNTEAF
9	TRBV21-1	TRBJ2-7	ASSKFNEQY
14	TRBV4-2	TRBJ2-1	ASSQDQSAAYNEQF
13	TRBV9	TRBJ2-7	ASSVGTGGSYEQY